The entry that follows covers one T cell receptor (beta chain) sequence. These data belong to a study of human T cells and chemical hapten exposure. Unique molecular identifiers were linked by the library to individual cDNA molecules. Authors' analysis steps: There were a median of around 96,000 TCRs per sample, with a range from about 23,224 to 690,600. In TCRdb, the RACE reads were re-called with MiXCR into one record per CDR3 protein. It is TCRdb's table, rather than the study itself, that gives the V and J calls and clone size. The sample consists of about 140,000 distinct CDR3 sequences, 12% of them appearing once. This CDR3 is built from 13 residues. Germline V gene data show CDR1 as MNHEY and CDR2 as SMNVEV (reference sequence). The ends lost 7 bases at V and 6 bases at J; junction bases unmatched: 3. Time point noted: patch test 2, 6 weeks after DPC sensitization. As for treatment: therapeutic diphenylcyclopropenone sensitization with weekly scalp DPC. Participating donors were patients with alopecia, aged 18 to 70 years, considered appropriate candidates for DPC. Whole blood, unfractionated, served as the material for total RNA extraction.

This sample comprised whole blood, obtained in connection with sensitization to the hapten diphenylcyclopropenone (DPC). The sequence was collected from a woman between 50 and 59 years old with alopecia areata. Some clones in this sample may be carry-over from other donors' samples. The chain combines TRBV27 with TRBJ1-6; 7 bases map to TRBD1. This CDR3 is CASNRDSNSPLHF. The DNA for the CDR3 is TGTGCCAGCAATCGGGACAGTAATTCACCCCTCCACTTT.